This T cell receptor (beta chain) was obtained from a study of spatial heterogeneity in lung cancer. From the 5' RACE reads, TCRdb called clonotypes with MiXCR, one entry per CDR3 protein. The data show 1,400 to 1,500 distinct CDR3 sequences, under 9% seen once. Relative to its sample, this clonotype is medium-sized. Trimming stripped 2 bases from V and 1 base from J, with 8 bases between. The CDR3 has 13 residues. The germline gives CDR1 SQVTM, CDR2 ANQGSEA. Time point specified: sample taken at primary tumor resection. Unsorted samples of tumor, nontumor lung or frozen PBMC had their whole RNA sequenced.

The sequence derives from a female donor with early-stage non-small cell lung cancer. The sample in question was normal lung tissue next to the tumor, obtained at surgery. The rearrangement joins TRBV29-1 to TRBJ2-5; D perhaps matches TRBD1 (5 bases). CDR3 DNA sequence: TGCAGCGTTGAAACAGGAGTCCAAGAGACCCAGTACTTC. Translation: CSVETGVQETQYF.